This TCR beta chain was identified in a study of cytomegalovirus exposure and HLA in healthy donors. Study as a whole: Assignment to the Caucasian-associated ancestry cluster applied to approximately 80% of the approximately 380 genotyped donors.

The PCR used 60 Vbeta and 13 Jbeta primers. Data came from immunoSEQ multiplex PCR; TCRdb stores just in-frame clones and leaves some out. The data show roughly 150,000 clones, over 8% seen once. Sequenced sample: PBMCs. This clonotype was sampled from a male donor in good health and CMV-seronegative.

The CDR3 region is CSVEAGPVAFF. As DNA, the CDR3 is TGCAGCGTTGAAGCAGGTCCTGTGGCTTTCTTT. This chain uses TRBV29-1 with TRBJ1-1; no definite D call. The CDR3 has 11 residues. Trimming stripped 1 base from V and 11 bases from J, with 11 bases between. Looked up from germline, CDR1 is SQVTM and CDR2 is ANQGSEA. Variable domain in full (rest from reference TRBV29-1 and TRBJ1-1): SAVISQKPSRDICQRGTSLTIQCQVDSQVTMMFWYRQQPGQSLTLIATANQGSEATYESGFVIDKFPISRPNLTFSTLTVSNMSPEDSSIYLCSVEAGPVAFFGQGTRLTVV.